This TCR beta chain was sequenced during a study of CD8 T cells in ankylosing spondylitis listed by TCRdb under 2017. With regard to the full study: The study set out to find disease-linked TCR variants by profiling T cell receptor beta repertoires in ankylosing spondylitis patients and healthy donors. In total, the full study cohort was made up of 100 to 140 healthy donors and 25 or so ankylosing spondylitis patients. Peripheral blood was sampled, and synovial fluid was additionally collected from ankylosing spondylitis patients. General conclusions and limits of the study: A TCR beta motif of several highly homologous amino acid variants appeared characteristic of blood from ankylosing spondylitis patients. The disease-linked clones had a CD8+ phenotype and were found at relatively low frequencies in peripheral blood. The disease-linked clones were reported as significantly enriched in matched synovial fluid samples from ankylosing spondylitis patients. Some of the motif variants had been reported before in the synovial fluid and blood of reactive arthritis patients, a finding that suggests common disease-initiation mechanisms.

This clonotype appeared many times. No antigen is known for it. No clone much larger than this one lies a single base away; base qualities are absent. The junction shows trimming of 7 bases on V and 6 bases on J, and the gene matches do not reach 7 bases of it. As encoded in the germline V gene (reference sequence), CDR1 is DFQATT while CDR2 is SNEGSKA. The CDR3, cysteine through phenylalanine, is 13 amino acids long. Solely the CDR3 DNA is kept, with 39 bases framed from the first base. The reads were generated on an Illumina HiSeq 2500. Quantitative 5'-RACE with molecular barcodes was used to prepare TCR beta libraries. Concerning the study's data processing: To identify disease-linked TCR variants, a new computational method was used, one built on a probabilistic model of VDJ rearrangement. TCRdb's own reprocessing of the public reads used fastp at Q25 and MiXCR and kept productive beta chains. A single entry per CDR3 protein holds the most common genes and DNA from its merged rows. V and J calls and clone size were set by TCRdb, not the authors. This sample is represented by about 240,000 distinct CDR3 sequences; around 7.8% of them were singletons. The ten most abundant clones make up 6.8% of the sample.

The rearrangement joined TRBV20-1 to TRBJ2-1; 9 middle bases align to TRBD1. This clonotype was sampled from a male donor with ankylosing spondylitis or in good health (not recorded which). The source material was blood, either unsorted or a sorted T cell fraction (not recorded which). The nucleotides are TGCAGTGGGGTGGGACAGGGAGTCAATGAGCAGTTCTTC. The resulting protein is CSGVGQGVNEQFF.